These 25 T cell receptor beta chains were sequenced from one sample in a study of blood T cell repertoires in COVID-19. TCRdb's copy holds only in-frame clones and misses some; the assay was immunoSEQ multiplex PCR. The sample includes about 330,000 clones, 80% to 90% of them seen just once. Sequencing used PBMCs or T cells enriched from blood (not recorded which). These TCRs come from a woman in her 30s who had recovered from COVID-19.

The CDR3 region is CASSLGQGISEQYF. CDR3 nucleotide sequence: TGCGCCAGCAGCTTGGGACAGGGTATTAGCGAGCAGTACTTC. The chain couples TRBV5-1 to TRBJ2-7; TRBD1 aligns across 7 bases. The CDR3 sequence is 14 residues long. Germline CDR1 is SGHRS and CDR2 is YFSETQ. V was pared by 0 bases and J by 6 bases, with 6 bases of the junction left unmatched.

V gene TRBV2 combines with J gene TRBJ1-1; 10 bases match TRBD1. This CDR3 region has 18 residues. The germline V gene encodes CDR1 SNHLY and CDR2 FYNNEI. The ends lost 6 bases at V and 3 bases at J; junction bases unmatched: 16. CDR3 residues: CASSGSGQGKGGDTEAFF. DNA of the CDR3: TGTGCCAGCAGCGGATCGGGACAGGGGAAAGGGGGGGACACTGAAGCTTTCTTT.

The V call is TRBV7-2, the J call TRBJ1-2, with D maybe TRBD1 (6 bases). Trimming removed 5 bases at V and 5 bases at J, with 21 bases between. Per germline, CDR1 SGHTA and CDR2 FQGNSA. The CDR3 sequence is 16 residues long. The DNA of the CDR3 is TGTGCCAGCAGCCCCGCTACAGGGAACTTAGCATATGGCTACACCTTC. Protein product: CASSPATGNLAYGYTF.

This clone was detected a few times. This CDR3 reads CASSQGQGVTNEKLFF. Here the CDR3 DNA reads TGCGCCAGCAGCCAGGGACAGGGGGTGACTAATGAAAAACTGTTTTTT. This chain links TRBV4-3 with TRBJ1-4; 11 bases are a match to TRBD1. Trimming cost V 3 bases and J 2 bases; bases outside gene matches: 2. Germline CDR1 reads LGHNA; CDR2 reads YSLEER. The CDR3 is made up of 16 amino acids.

This clone was observed once. The gene calls are TRBV24-1 and TRBJ2-7, with TRBD1 matching over 8 bases. The CDR3 spans 14 residues. In germline, CDR1 is KGHDR, CDR2 SFDVKD. V dropped 4 bases and J dropped 4; count of bases not matched to a gene: 5. The DNA of the CDR3 is TGTGCCACCAGTGACCCTGGACAGGGTTACGAGCAGTACTTC. Amino acid sequence: CATSDPGQGYEQYF.

This chain joins TRBV12-2 and TRBJ1-3; no DNA check was done on the table's D call, TRBD1. TRBV12-2 is labeled a pseudogene. The CDR3 has 16 amino acids. The CDR3 is CASRLADRPSGNTIYF. Here the CDR3 DNA reads TGTGCAAGTCGCTTAGCGGACAGGCCCTCCGGAAACACCATATATTTT.

The chain carries TRBV28 and TRBJ2-1; 7 bases map to TRBD1. Germline V gene data show CDR1 as MDHEN and CDR2 as SYDVKM. This CDR3 region has 14 residues. V dropped 7 bases and J dropped 2; count of bases not matched to a gene: 5. CDR3 in DNA: TGTGCCAGCACCCGACAGGGCCCCTACAATGAGCAGTTCTTC. Its protein is CASTRQGPYNEQFF.

This clone showed up just once. CDR3 coding DNA: TGTGCCAGCAGCGCCGGGGTGGGCCTCACTGAAGCTTTCTTT. It translates to CASSAGVGLTEAFF. This chain links TRBV7-3 with TRBJ1-1; no firm D call. CDR3 length: 14 amino acids. V was clipped by 5 bases and J by 4 bases, with 14 bases between them. CDR1 and CDR2 (germline): SGHTA, FQGTGA. Combining the CDR3 with reference TRBV7-3 and TRBJ1-1 gives the whole variable domain GAGVSQTPSNKVTEKGKYVELRCDPISGHTALYWYRQSLGQGPEFLIYFQGTGAADDSGLPNDRFFAVRPEGSVSTLKIQRTERGDSAVYLCASSAGVGLTEAFFGQGTRLTVV.

V and J are TRBV9 and TRBJ1-4; unclear D gene. The length of the CDR3 is 17 residues. Germline CDR1 reads SGDLS; CDR2 reads YYNGEE. Trimming cost V 0 bases and J 3 bases, with 15 bases left between them. The chain's CDR3 is CASSVGGAGAANEKLFF. In DNA form, the CDR3 reads TGTGCCAGCAGCGTAGGGGGTGCGGGAGCAGCTAATGAAAAACTGTTTTTT. Together with reference TRBV9 and TRBJ1-4, the CDR3 gives the full variable domain: DSGVTQTPKHLITATGQRVTLRCSPRSGDLSVYWYQQSLDQGLQFLIQYYNGEERAKGNILERFSAQQFPDLHSELNLSSLELGDSALYFCASSVGGAGAANEKLFFGSGTQLSVL.

This clone was detected only a few times. CDR3 nucleotides: TGTGCCAGCAGGAGCATTCTGGGACTAGCGGGGGGAAACACAGATACGCAGTATTTT. As protein: CASRSILGLAGGNTDTQYF. The chain employs TRBV2 and TRBJ2-3; TRBD2 matches 15 bases. CDR1 is SNHLY, CDR2 FYNNEI, per germline. The V segment lost 6 bases and the J segment 2 bases; nucleotides outside the gene matches: 12. The CDR3 consists of 19 residues.

The count of this clone is one. V and J are TRBV12-5 and TRBJ1-3; D is ambiguous. This CDR3 contains 14 residues. Trimming pared 5 bases from V and 0 bases from J, leaving 8 bases between. Germline loops: CDR1 LGHNT, CDR2 FRNRAP. CDR3 coding DNA: TGTGCTAGTGGTGGGCTTTACTCTGGAAACACCATATATTTT. Encoded protein: CASGGLYSGNTIYF.

The chain recombines TRBV5-4 with TRBJ2-7, with 10 positions matching TRBD1. The CDR3 has 15 amino acids. The germline CDR1 and CDR2 sequences are SGHNT and YYREEE (reference sequence). The J segment lost 3 bases and the V segment lost 1 base, leaving 4 bases of the junction unmatched. The CDR3 nucleotides read TGTGCCAGCAGCTTGCCCGGGACAGGGGTCTACGAGCAGTACTTC. Protein: CASSLPGTGVYEQYF.

The chain combines TRBV18 with TRBJ1-2, with D possibly TRBD1 on 6 matching bases. This CDR3 spans 14 amino acids. Per germline, CDR1 KGHSH and CDR2 LQKENI. The germline V and J ends were trimmed by 6 bases and 3 bases, with 14 bases remaining between them. The CDR3 DNA reads as TGTGCCAGCTCCCAGCTGGACAGAGACTATGGCTACACCTTC. Amino acid sequence: CASSQLDRDYGYTF.

The chain links TRBV7-9 to TRBJ2-5; 10 bases line up with TRBD1. The CDR3 is 14 residues long. V gave up 5 bases and J gave up 5 bases; unmatched junction bases: 5. Germline CDR1 and CDR2: SEHNR and FQNEAQ (reference sequence). The CDR3 is CASSLTGGGETQYF. Here the CDR3 DNA reads TGTGCCAGCAGCCTGACAGGGGGCGGGGAGACCCAGTACTTC.

This rearrangement joins TRBV5-8 to TRBJ2-7; weak D call: TRBD1 (6 bases). Germline lookup yields CDR1 SGHTS and CDR2 YDEGEE. The ends were cut back, 2 bases at V and 6 bases at J, with 15 bases in the middle. This CDR3 is 14 amino acids long. CDR3 DNA sequence: TGTGCCAGCAGCTTCAACAGGGTGGTCATCGAGCAGTACTTC. This sequence encodes CASSFNRVVIEQYF.

The chain links TRBV9 to TRBJ1-5, with D tentatively TRBD1 (5 bases). This CDR3 has 16 amino acids. Looked up from germline, CDR1 is SGDLS and CDR2 is YYNGEE. Between the trimmed V and J ends, which lost 3 bases and 6 bases, there was a span of 19 bases. DNA of the CDR3: TGTGCCAGCAGCGGGCCTAGAAGGGGCAGGTTTCAGCCCCAGCATTTT. Its protein is CASSGPRRGRFQPQHF.

The chain combines TRBV4-1 with TRBJ1-1; D might be TRBD1 (6 bases). The V end lost 1 base, the J end lost 0 bases, and 9 bases lay between the germline ends. Per the germline V gene, CDR1 is MGHRA and CDR2 is YSYEKL. CDR3 length: 15 amino acids. Written as DNA, the CDR3 is TGCGCCAGCAGCCAAGTGCCAGGGGTGAACACTGAAGCTTTCTTT. Its translation is CASSQVPGVNTEAFF.

CDR3 in amino acids: CASSSTGAKNIQYF. CDR3 DNA sequence: TGTGCCAGTAGTTCAACAGGGGCCAAAAACATTCAGTACTTC. The V and J genes are TRBV19 and TRBJ2-4; perhaps TRBD1 as D (6 bases). Germline V CDR1 and CDR2: LNHDA, SQIVND (reference sequence). The V and J ends lost 5 bases and 1 base respectively, with 9 bases between them. CDR3 length: 14 residues.

This rearrangement joins TRBV20-1 to TRBJ2-5; 13 nucleotides match TRBD2. The CDR3 sequence is 15 residues long. The germline CDR1 and CDR2 sequences are DFQATT and SNEGSKA (reference sequence). Trimming cost V 3 bases and J 4 bases; bases outside gene matches: 5. The DNA of the CDR3 is TGCAGTGCTAGTTGGGGACTAGCGGGGCTAGAGACCCAGTACTTC. This translates into CSASWGLAGLETQYF.

The rearrangement links TRBV5-5 to TRBJ1-2; 7 nucleotides align to TRBD1. Germline CDR1 and CDR2: SGHKS and YYEKEE (reference sequence). This CDR3 comprises 13 residues. The V gene end was trimmed by 4 bases and the J gene end by 5 bases; junction bases not matched to a gene: 5. CDR3 loop: CASSGGTAYGYTF. CDR3 nucleotide sequence: TGTGCCAGCAGCGGAGGGACAGCTTATGGCTACACCTTC.

Regarding this clone: This same CDR3 is encoded by further DNA sequences in the sample. The V gene is TRBV27, the J gene TRBJ1-1; D perhaps matches TRBD1 (5 bases). The CDR3 covers 14 residues. Per germline, CDR1 MNHEY and CDR2 SMNVEV (reference sequence). V was cut by 0 bases and J by 0 bases, with 5 bases left in between. The CDR3 loop reads CASSLSGLNTEAFF. CDR3 in DNA: TGTGCCAGCAGTTTATCGGGGCTGAACACTGAAGCTTTCTTT.

This chain uses TRBV7-9 with TRBJ2-1, with 12 bases aligning to TRBD2. The CDR3 runs 18 residues. V was pared by 1 base and J by 5 bases, with 9 bases of the junction left unmatched. Germline assignment: CDR1 SEHNR and CDR2 FQNEAQ (reference sequence). The CDR3 here is CASSLERLAGGLNNEQFF. The DNA of the CDR3 is TGTGCCAGCAGCTTAGAGAGGCTAGCGGGGGGGCTGAACAATGAGCAGTTCTTC.

The chain recombines TRBV5-1 with TRBJ1-1; TRBD1 aligns across 8 bases. J gave up 7 bases and V 4 bases, and 12 bases lay outside the gene matches. The CDR3 extends over 15 amino acids. From germline, CDR1 is SGHRS and CDR2 YFSETQ. The CDR3 loop is CASSGGPTGAGEAFF. CDR3 coding DNA: TGCGCCAGCAGCGGCGGGCCGACAGGGGCGGGTGAAGCTTTCTTT. Complete variable domain (other parts from reference TRBV5-1 and TRBJ1-1): KAGVTQTPRYLIKTRGQQVTLSCSPISGHRSVSWYQQTPGQGLQFLFEYFSETQRNKGNFPGRFSGRQFSNSRSEMNVSTLELGDSALYLCASSGGPTGAGEAFFGQGTRLTVV.

The chain recombines TRBV30 with TRBJ1-5; D perhaps matches TRBD1 (5 bases). Germline loops: CDR1 GTSNPN, CDR2 SVGIG (reference sequence). This CDR3 spans 13 amino acids. V lost 2 bases to trimming and J lost 3 bases, with 8 bases between them. The CDR3 region is CAWSTGSNQPQHF. The CDR3 bases are TGTGCCTGGAGTACAGGTTCCAATCAGCCCCAGCATTTT.

This clone has just one count. This sequence joins TRBV19 and TRBJ1-6; maybe TRBD1 (6 bases). Germline values: CDR1 LNHDA, CDR2 SQIVND (reference sequence). The CDR3 has 15 amino acids. Trimming took 5 bases from V and 6 from J, leaving 14 bases between them. The CDR3 spells CASSSQQGFNSPLHF. CDR3 nucleotide sequence: TGTGCCAGTAGTTCACAACAGGGTTTTAATTCACCCCTCCACTTT.